This T cell receptor beta chain was captured in a study of blood T cell repertoires in COVID-19 (dated by TCRdb to 2020 to 2022). With respect to the entire study: Collaborator samples came from the United States, Italy and Spain and covered acute and convalescent phases of COVID-19. The repertoires were released in a freely available public database meant as a resource for research on the immune response to SARS-CoV-2. The prospective study material was composed of cDNA or gDNA derived from T cells, B-cell-depleted T cells, or PBMCs. HLA class I and class II types, where available, came from metadata supplied by the sample provider rather than from assay-based typing. Subjects who had been exposed to COVID-19, were actively infected with it, or had recovered from it provided the deeply sampled blood TCRbeta repertoires that made up the dataset. Nearly every sample came with metadata listing a de-identified subject ID, COVID-19 status, age in years and sex. The samples were drawn from two sources: the first 160 participants of the ongoing ImmuneRACE study, and 1,000 to 1,500 subjects contributed by 6 global collaborators.

For this clone: The antigen it recognizes is unknown. Base qualities are not provided; no much larger clone lies one nucleotide away.

Results the study describes overall, beyond this receptor: How much clinical and demographic metadata was included differed by source and by participant, and the metadata was provided uncurated.

The immunoSEQ Assay, a bias-controlled multiplex PCR, was used to amplify TCRbeta CDR3 regions from genomic DNA. The paper's data handling went like this. The number of nucleated cells in each sample was estimated by amplification of reference gene primers within the assay. To quantify the absolute abundance of each unique TCRbeta CDR3 rearrangement, sequence reads were collapsed and filtered. For each sample, productive Simpson clonality was calculated as the square root of Simpson's diversity index across productive rearrangements. Here the immuneACCESS table is served through TCRdb, limited to in-frame sequences with V and J called. Missing clones are a known gap in these copies; in checked studies unresolved V genes cover under half, and the rest lacks a known reason. From that table come the V and J calls and clone size; the DNA was used to work out D and trimming. The sample table lists roughly 150,000 clones, almost 85% of them with a count of one. The ten largest account for around 2.7% of the sample.

One collaborating source in Seattle enrolled patients during active infection and followed them longitudinally through the course of disease. Each collaborating institution followed its own protocols to collect whole blood in K2EDTA tubes. Collaborator samples were shipped for TCRbeta analysis as frozen whole blood, isolated PBMCs, or DNA extracted from either sample type. From the cysteine up to the phenylalanine, the CDR3 has a length of 17 residues. The sequence is cut down to CDR3 DNA, 51 bases in frame from base 1. CDR1 and CDR2 are read off the germline V gene as MGHRA and YSYEKL. V loses 0 bases of germline sequence and J loses 4 bases, and the interval between the two ends is 16 bases.

This receptor was identified in a woman of 80 years or more with COVID-19, enrolled during active disease. Sequencing used peripheral blood. The sequence joins TRBV4-1 to TRBJ1-3; no D segment can be confidently identified. This receptor carries the CDR3 CASSQDVPQALGNTIYF. The DNA is TGCGCCAGCAGCCAAGACGTCCCCCAGGCTTTGGGAAACACCATATATTTT.